The present entry profiles one T cell receptor (beta chain) with its context. The record originates from a study of blood T cell repertoires in COVID-19. Whole-study context: PBMCs, B-cell-depleted T cells, or T cells were the source of the cDNA or gDNA that made up the material.

Participant ages covered roughly 18 to 89 years across approximately 25 US areas. Participant-reported clinical history was the basis for cohort assignment. The germline V gene encodes CDR1 MNHEY and CDR2 SVGEGT. The CDR3 has 17 residues. V lost 0 bases and J lost 8; bases outside the gene matches: 10. Generated by immunoSEQ multiplex PCR, the TCRdb table keeps only in-frame clones and is missing some. The sample has 120,000 to 150,000 clones, 88% seen once. Sequenced sample: PBMCs or T cells enriched from blood (not recorded which). This TCR came from a woman aged 25 to 45 with acute COVID-19. V gene TRBV6-2 or TRBV6-3 combines with J gene TRBJ1-4; TRBD1 aligns across 9 bases. CDR3 protein: CASSYSGTGFLREKLFF. CDR3 bases: TGTGCCAGCAGTTACTCCGGGACAGGGTTCCTTCGGGAAAAACTGTTTTTT.